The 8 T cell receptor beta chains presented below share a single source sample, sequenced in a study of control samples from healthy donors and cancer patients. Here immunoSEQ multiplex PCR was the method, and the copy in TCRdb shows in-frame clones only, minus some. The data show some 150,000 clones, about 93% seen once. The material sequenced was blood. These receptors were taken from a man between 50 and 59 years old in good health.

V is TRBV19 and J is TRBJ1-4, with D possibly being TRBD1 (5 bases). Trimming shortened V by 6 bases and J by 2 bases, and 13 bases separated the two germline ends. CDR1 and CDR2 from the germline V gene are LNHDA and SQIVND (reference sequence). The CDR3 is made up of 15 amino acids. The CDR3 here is CASRRGDATNEKLFF. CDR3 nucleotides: TGTGCCAGTAGACGAGGGGACGCTACTAATGAAAAACTGTTTTTT.

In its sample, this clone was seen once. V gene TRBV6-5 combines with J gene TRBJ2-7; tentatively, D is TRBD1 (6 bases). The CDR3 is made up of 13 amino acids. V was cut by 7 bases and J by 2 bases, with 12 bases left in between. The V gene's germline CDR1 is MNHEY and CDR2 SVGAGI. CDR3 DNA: TGTGCCAGCATCTACGGGGACACCTACGAGCAGTACTTC. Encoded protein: CASIYGDTYEQYF.

CDR3 bases: TGTGCCAGCAGCAGGGGGGACAGGCCCTATGGCTACACCTTC. This gives the protein CASSRGDRPYGYTF. The J gene is TRBJ1-2, the V gene TRBV13; TRBD1 agrees at 8 bases. The CDR3 is 14 residues long. The V and J ends lost 5 bases and 4 bases, in that order; junction bases with no gene match: 6. Germline V CDR1 and CDR2: PRHDT, FYEKMQ (reference sequence).

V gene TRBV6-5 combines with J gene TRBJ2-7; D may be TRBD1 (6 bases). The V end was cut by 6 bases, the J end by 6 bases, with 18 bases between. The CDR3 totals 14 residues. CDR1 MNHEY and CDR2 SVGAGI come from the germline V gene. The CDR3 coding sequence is TGTGCCAGCAGGCCGACCGGGACATTAACCGAGCAGTACTTC. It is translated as CASRPTGTLTEQYF.

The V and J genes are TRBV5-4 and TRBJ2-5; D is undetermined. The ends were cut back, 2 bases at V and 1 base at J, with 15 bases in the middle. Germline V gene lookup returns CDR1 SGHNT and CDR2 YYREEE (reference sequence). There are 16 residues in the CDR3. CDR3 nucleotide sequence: TGTGCCAGCAGCTTAGGCGGAAGTAAAATCCAAGAGACCCAGTACTTC. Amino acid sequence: CASSLGGSKIQETQYF.

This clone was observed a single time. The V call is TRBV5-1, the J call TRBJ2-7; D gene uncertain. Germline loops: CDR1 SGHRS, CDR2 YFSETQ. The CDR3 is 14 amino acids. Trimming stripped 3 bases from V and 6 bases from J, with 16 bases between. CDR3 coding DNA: TGCGCCAGCAGCTCGACTGCTTCGCTAAGCGAGCAGTACTTC. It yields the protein CASSSTASLSEQYF. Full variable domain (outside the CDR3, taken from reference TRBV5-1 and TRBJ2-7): KAGVTQTPRYLIKTRGQQVTLSCSPISGHRSVSWYQQTPGQGLQFLFEYFSETQRNKGNFPGRFSGRQFSNSRSEMNVSTLELGDSALYLCASSSTASLSEQYFGPGTRLTVT.

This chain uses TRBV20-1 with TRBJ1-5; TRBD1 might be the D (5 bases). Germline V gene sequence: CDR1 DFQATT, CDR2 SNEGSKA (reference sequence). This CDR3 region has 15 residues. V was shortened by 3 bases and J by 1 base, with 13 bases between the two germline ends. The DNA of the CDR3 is TGCAGTGCTAGTCCCATCCGGGACAGCAATCAGCCCCAGCATTTT. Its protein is CSASPIRDSNQPQHF.

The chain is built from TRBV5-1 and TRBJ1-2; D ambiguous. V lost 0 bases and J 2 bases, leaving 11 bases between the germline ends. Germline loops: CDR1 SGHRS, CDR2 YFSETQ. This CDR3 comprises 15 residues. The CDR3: CASSLVAGVNYGYTF. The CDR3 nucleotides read TGCGCCAGCAGCTTGGTGGCAGGAGTAAACTATGGCTACACCTTC.